The 24 T cell receptor beta chains listed next were all sequenced from one sample in a study of blood T cell repertoires in COVID-19. Some clones are missing from TCRdb's copy, which holds only in-frame ones; the method was immunoSEQ multiplex PCR. The sample consists of roughly 250,000 clones, around 83% of them appearing once. Sequencing was performed on peripheral blood. Source of these receptors: a man between 40 and 49 years old with active or convalescent COVID-19.

This clone has just a few counts. DNA for the CDR3: TGTGCCAGCAGCCGCGACTCCGAAGCGGACTATGGCTACACCTTC. It is translated as CASSRDSEADYGYTF. The chain couples TRBV7-2 to TRBJ1-2; D not resolved. Germline CDR1 is SGHTA and CDR2 is FQGNSA. Trimming removed 5 bases at V and 3 bases at J, with 16 bases between. This CDR3 comprises 15 residues.

The chain uses TRBV7-9 and TRBJ1-2, with 9 bases fitting TRBD1. With 2 bases clipped from V and 6 bases from J, the junction kept 7 bases outside the gene matches. Germline loops: CDR1 SEHNR, CDR2 FQNEAQ (reference sequence). The CDR3 sequence is 15 residues long. CDR3 protein: CASSLRGQGLDGYTF. DNA of the CDR3: TGTGCCAGCAGCTTACGGGGACAGGGACTGGATGGCTACACCTTC.

In this sample, this clone turned up a few times. The chain combines TRBV4-2 with TRBJ1-2, with D hard to call. CDR1 is LGHNA, CDR2 YNFKEQ, per germline. Trimming took 0 bases from V and 0 from J, leaving 11 bases between them. The CDR3 sequence is 16 residues long. CDR3 in amino acids: CASSQDSQSANYGYTF. CDR3 DNA sequence: TGTGCCAGCAGCCAAGATAGCCAGTCAGCTAACTATGGCTACACCTTC.

This clone was seen a few times. The chain is built from TRBV6-5 and TRBJ1-5; TRBD1 matches at 11 bases. This CDR3 contains 15 residues. CDR1 is MNHEY, CDR2 SVGAGI, per germline. The V gene end was trimmed by 5 bases and the J gene end by 6 bases; junction bases not matched to a gene: 6. Written as DNA, the CDR3 is TGTGCCAGCAGTCGTGGACAGGGGGCAAGTCAGCCCCAGCATTTT. Its protein product is CASSRGQGASQPQHF.

This chain connects TRBV11-2 to TRBJ2-1; D perhaps matches TRBD1 (5 bases). This CDR3 contains 16 residues. The V end was cut by 1 base, the J end by 0 bases, with 10 bases between. Germline V CDR1 and CDR2: SGHAT, FQNNGV. The CDR3, as DNA: TGTGCCAGCAGCTTAGGGCAGGGTAGCTCCTACAATGAGCAGTTCTTC. This sequence encodes CASSLGQGSSYNEQFF.

This sequence joins TRBV15 and TRBJ2-7, with D possibly being TRBD2 (5 bases). This CDR3 is 15 amino acids long. V shed 0 bases and J shed 0 bases, with 9 bases lying between them. Germline V gene lookup returns CDR1 LNHNV and CDR2 YYDKDF (reference sequence). This CDR3 reads CATSRDEGSSYEQYF. The CDR3 DNA reads TGTGCCACCAGCAGAGATGAGGGCAGCTCCTACGAGCAGTACTTC.

This clone appeared a single time. The chain carries TRBV5-1 and TRBJ2-2, with D possibly being TRBD1 (5 bases). Germline lookup yields CDR1 SGHRS and CDR2 YFSETQ. The V and J ends lost 0 bases and 4 bases respectively, with 7 bases between them. There are 14 residues in the CDR3. CDR3 residues: CASSLDRLTGELFF. The CDR3, as DNA: TGCGCCAGCAGCTTGGACAGGCTCACCGGGGAGCTGTTTTTT.

The chain recombines TRBV5-1 with TRBJ2-7, with 12 bases that match TRBD1. Germline CDR1 is SGHRS and CDR2 is YFSETQ. There are 16 residues in the CDR3. V gave up 4 bases and J gave up 2 bases; unmatched junction bases: 7. The CDR3 here is CASSPGGTGGTYEQYF. Written as DNA, the CDR3 is TGCGCCAGCAGCCCCGGGGGGACAGGGGGCACCTACGAGCAGTACTTC.

The chain combines TRBV6-1 with TRBJ1-1, with D perhaps matching TRBD1 (5 bases). Trimming took 1 base from V and 0 from J, leaving 9 bases between them. Germline V CDR1 and CDR2: MNHNS, SASEGT. The CDR3 length is 15 residues. Here the CDR3 DNA reads TGTGCCAGCAGTGAAGGAGGCAGGGTGAACACTGAAGCTTTCTTT. It specifies CASSEGGRVNTEAFF.

The chain joins TRBV12-3 or TRBV12-4 to TRBJ2-2; 8 bases line up with TRBD1. This CDR3 has 13 amino acids. Trimming took 9 bases from V and 4 from J; bases not matched to a gene: 4. CDR3 residues: CASLTGVTGELFF. The CDR3 DNA reads TGTGCCAGTCTGACAGGGGTCACCGGGGAGCTGTTTTTT.

The chain joins TRBV5-1 to TRBJ2-5, with 11 nucleotides matching TRBD2. CDR3 length: 16 residues. The V and J ends lost 7 bases and 3 bases, in that order; junction bases with no gene match: 11. Germline CDR1 is SGHRS and CDR2 is YFSETQ. CDR3 in amino acids: CASGNLGLAAKETQYF. CDR3 DNA sequence: TGCGCCAGCGGCAACCTGGGACTAGCGGCAAAAGAGACCCAGTACTTC.

This chain links TRBV5-4 with TRBJ2-3; D remains ambiguous. Per germline, CDR1 SGHNT and CDR2 YYREEE (reference sequence). This CDR3 region has 15 residues. Trimming removed 4 bases from V and 0 bases from J, with 12 bases in between. The CDR3 coding sequence is TGTGCCAGCAGCCGAGATCCCATTAGCACAGATACGCAGTATTTT. This encodes CASSRDPISTDTQYF. The full variable domain, completed using reference TRBV5-4 and TRBJ2-3, is ETGVTQSPTHLIKTRGQQVTLRCSSQSGHNTVSWYQQALGQGPQFIFQYYREEENGRGNFPPRFSGLQFPNYSSELNVNALELDDSALYLCASSRDPISTDTQYFGPGTRLTVL.

V usage is TRBV4-2 and J usage is TRBJ1-4; 10 nucleotides align to TRBD1. The CDR3 runs to 16 residues. V shed 1 base, J shed 7 bases, and the junction held 6 bases outside the gene matches. Germline-derived CDR1 and CDR2 are LGHNA and YNFKEQ. CDR3 amino acids: CASSQVGGTGVEKLFF. CDR3 in DNA: TGTGCCAGCAGCCAAGTGGGGGGGACAGGGGTTGAAAAACTGTTTTTT.

This chain connects TRBV10-3 to TRBJ2-2; 7 bases map to TRBD2. Germline values: CDR1 ENHRY, CDR2 SYGVKD. The CDR3 length is 17 residues. With V trimmed by 6 bases and J by 2 bases, 12 bases remained unmatched. CDR3 amino acids: CAISPSIAGENTGELFF. The CDR3 DNA sequence: TGTGCCATCAGCCCATCGATTGCGGGGGAAAACACCGGGGAGCTGTTTTTT.

CDR3 region: CASSKETGGGVGYTF. The CDR3 bases are TGTGCCAGTAGTAAGGAGACAGGGGGGGGAGTTGGCTACACCTTC. V and J are TRBV19 and TRBJ1-2; 9 positions match TRBD1. Germline V CDR1 and CDR2: LNHDA, SQIVND (reference sequence). CDR3 size: 15 residues. With V trimmed by 4 bases and J by 7 bases, 10 bases remained unmatched.

This clone was observed once. The chain links TRBV29-1 to TRBJ1-5; D might be TRBD1 (5 bases). The CDR3 runs to 14 residues. Germline V gene lookup returns CDR1 SQVTM and CDR2 ANQGSEA. The germline V and J ends were trimmed by 3 bases and 5 bases, with 14 bases remaining between them. DNA of the CDR3: TGCAGCGTTGATAAGACAGTGGGTCATCAGCCCCAGCATTTT. Translating gives CSVDKTVGHQPQHF.

The V gene is TRBV7-2, the J gene TRBJ2-7; D may be TRBD2 (5 bases). CDR1 SGHTA and CDR2 FQGNSA come from the germline V gene. The CDR3 runs to 14 residues. The V end lost 4 bases, the J end lost 5 bases, and 15 bases lay between the germline ends. In DNA, the CDR3 is TGTGCCAGCAGCTCAATTGTTCGGGGAAACGAGCAGTACTTC. Its protein is CASSSIVRGNEQYF.

This rearrangement joins TRBV18 to TRBJ1-2, with TRBD1 as a possible D gene (5 bases). The germline gives CDR1 KGHSH, CDR2 LQKENI. Trimming took 4 bases from V and 8 from J, leaving 20 bases between them. CDR3 length: 15 residues. The CDR3: CASSREQAPDRGYTF. CDR3 bases: TGTGCCAGCTCACGAGAACAGGCGCCTGACCGGGGCTACACCTTC.

This chain connects TRBV5-1 to TRBJ1-1; possible D gene TRBD1, 6 bases. Germline V CDR1 and CDR2: SGHRS, YFSETQ. The CDR3 length is 14 residues. The V end lost 6 bases, the J end lost 3 bases, and 15 bases lay between the germline ends. The CDR3 reads CASIPQGGDTEAFF. CDR3 DNA: TGCGCCAGCATCCCACAGGGAGGGGACACTGAAGCTTTCTTT.

V gene TRBV7-2 combines with J gene TRBJ2-7; a weak D match, TRBD1 (6 bases). This CDR3 is 15 amino acids long. The germline V gene encodes CDR1 SGHTA and CDR2 FQGNSA. V was shortened by 2 bases and J by 4 bases, with 15 bases between the two germline ends. The CDR3 loop is CASSLFPGQLYEQYF. The CDR3 bases are TGTGCCAGCAGCTTATTCCCGGGACAACTATACGAGCAGTACTTC.

On this clone itself: This specimen includes other DNA sequences encoding the same CDR3. This chain connects TRBV5-1 to TRBJ2-5; 9 nucleotides match TRBD2. V trimming: 2 bases; J trimming: 1 base; junction bases outside the gene matches: 6. Germline-derived CDR1 and CDR2 are SGHRS and YFSETQ. The CDR3 extends over 16 amino acids. For the CDR3, the DNA is TGCGCCAGCAGCTTTCCAGCGGGGGGCATCCAAGAGACCCAGTACTTC. Amino acids: CASSFPAGGIQETQYF.

This chain connects TRBV30 to TRBJ1-2; TRBD1 matches at 7 bases. This CDR3 has 12 residues. Germline V gene data show CDR1 as GTSNPN and CDR2 as SVGIG (reference sequence). The V segment lost 1 base and the J segment 14 bases; nucleotides outside the gene matches: 10. CDR3 sequence: CAWSGSTVGQTF. CDR3 nucleotides: TGTGCCTGGAGTGGCTCGACGGTGGGACAGACCTTC.

The chain uses TRBV30 and TRBJ1-2; no definite D call. Trimming pared 5 bases from V and 7 bases from J, leaving 17 bases between. The CDR3 totals 13 residues. Germline V CDR1 and CDR2: GTSNPN, SVGIG (reference sequence). The CDR3 here is CAWGREGPGGYTF. The CDR3 nucleotides read TGTGCCTGGGGGAGGGAAGGGCCCGGTGGCTACACCTTC.

In this sample, this clone turned up many times. The rearrangement links TRBV5-1 to TRBJ2-3; 8 bases fit TRBD1. V lost 0 bases, J lost 4 bases, and 7 bases stayed unmatched. Germline CDR1 and CDR2: SGHRS and YFSETQ. The CDR3 length is 16 residues. The CDR3 coding sequence is TGCGCCAGCAGCTTGGAGTTGACAGGGGCGGCAGATACGCAGTATTTT. Its translation: CASSLELTGAADTQYF.